This T cell receptor beta chain was captured by sequencing in a study of CD8+ T cells in alopecia areata. Study at large: Each day, treated patients took oral tofacitinib twice, at 5 to 10 mg per dose.

CDR1 and CDR2 (germline): MNHEY, SVGAGI. Trimming took off 8 bases at V and 5 bases at J, with 18 bases between the two ends. The CDR3 sequence is 15 residues long. Whole-study findings and limits: Patients showed less clear TCR sequence sharing than mice, possibly partly because of HLA diversity.

It was cDNA, reverse transcribed from extracted RNA, that served as the sequencing template. Repertoires were generated with immunoSEQ multiplex PCR, while TCRdb's copy carries only in-frame clones and drops some. The table lists some 200,000 clones, around two fifths of them singletons. Treatment given: oral pan-JAK inhibitor, 5-10 mg twice daily. As regards this clone: Its antigen is unknown.

This TCR was sampled from a human donor with alopecia areata. The sequences come from CD4+ T cells sorted from blood, collected around week 36, from a patient treated with tofacitinib. The chain has TRBV6-5 and TRBJ2-2; D perhaps matches TRBD2 (6 bases). In DNA, the CDR3 is TGTGCCAGCCGTAGTACGGGGGTTTCTACCGGGGAGCTGTTTTTT. This translates into CASRSTGVSTGELFF.